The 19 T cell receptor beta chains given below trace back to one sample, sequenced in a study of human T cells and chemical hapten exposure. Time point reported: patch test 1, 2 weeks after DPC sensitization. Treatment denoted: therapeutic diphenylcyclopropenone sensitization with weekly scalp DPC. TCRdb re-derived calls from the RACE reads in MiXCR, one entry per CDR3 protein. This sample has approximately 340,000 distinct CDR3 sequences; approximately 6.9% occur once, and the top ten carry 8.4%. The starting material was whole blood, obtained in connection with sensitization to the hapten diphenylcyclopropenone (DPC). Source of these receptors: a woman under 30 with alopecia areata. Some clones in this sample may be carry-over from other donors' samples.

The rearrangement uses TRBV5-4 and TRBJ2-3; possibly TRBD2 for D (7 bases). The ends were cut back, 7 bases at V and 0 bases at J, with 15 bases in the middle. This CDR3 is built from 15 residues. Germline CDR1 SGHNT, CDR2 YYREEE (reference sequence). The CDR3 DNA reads TGTGCCAGCCAACGAGGGGGGGGAAGCACAGATACGCAGTATTTT. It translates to CASQRGGGSTDTQYF.

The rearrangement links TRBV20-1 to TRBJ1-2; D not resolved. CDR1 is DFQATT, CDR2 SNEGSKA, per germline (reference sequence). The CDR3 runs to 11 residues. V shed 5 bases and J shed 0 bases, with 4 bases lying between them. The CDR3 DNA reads TGCAGTGCTCTGACTAACTATGGCTACACCTTC. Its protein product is CSALTNYGYTF.

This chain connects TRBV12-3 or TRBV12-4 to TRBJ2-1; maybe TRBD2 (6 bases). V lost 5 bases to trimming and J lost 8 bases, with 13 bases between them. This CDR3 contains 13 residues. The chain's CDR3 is CASSPAGKDEQFF. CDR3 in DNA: TGTGCCAGCAGTCCCGCGGGGAAGGATGAGCAGTTCTTC.

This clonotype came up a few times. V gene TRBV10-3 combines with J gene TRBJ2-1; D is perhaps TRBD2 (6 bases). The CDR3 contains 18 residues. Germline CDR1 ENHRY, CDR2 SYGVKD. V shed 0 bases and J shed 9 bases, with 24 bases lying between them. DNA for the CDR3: TGTGCCATCAGTGAGTCGTTTGGTGATAGCCGGGGGATCGGTGAGCAGTTCTTC. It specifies CAISESFGDSRGIGEQFF.

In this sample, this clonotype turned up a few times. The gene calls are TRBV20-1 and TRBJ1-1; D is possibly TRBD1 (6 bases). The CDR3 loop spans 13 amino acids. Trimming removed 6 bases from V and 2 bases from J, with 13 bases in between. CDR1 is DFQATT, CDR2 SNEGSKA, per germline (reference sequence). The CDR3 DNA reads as TGCAGTGCCGAAACACAGGGTAACACTGAAGCTTTCTTT. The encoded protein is CSAETQGNTEAFF.

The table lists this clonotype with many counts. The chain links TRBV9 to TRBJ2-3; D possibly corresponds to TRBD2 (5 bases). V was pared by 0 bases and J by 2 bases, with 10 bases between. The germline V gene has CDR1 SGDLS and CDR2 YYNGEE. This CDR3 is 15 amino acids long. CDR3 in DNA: TGTGCCAGCAGCGTAGGTGGACTGGACACAGATACGCAGTATTTT. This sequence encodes CASSVGGLDTDTQYF.

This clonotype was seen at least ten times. The CDR3 nucleotides read TGTGCCAGCTCACCTGGGACAGGGCGAACTGAAGCTTTCTTT. This codes for CASSPGTGRTEAFF. The J gene is TRBJ1-1, the V gene TRBV18; TRBD1 agrees at 9 bases. Trimming took 3 bases from V and 5 from J; bases not matched to a gene: 4. Germline CDR1 KGHSH, CDR2 LQKENI. The CDR3 has 14 residues.

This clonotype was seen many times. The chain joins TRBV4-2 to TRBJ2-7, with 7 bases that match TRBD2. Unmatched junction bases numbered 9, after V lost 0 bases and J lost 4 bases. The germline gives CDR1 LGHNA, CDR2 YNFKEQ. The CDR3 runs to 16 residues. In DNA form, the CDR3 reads TGTGCCAGCAGCCAAGAAGGATCTAGCGGCGGATACGAGCAGTACTTC. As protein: CASSQEGSSGGYEQYF.

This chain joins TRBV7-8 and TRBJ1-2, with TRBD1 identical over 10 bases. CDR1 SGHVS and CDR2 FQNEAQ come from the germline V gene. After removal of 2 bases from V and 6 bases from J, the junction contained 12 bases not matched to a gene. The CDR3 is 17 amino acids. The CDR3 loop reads CASSLRLRGDRGDGYTF. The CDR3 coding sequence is TGTGCCAGCAGCTTAAGGTTAAGAGGGGACAGGGGAGATGGCTACACCTTC.

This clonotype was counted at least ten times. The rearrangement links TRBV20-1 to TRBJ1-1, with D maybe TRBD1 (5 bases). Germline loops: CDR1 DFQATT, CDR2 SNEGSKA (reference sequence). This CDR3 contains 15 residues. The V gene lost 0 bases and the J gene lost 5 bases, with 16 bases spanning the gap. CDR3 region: CSARDHIGGRTEAFF. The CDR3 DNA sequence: TGCAGTGCTAGAGATCACATTGGGGGGAGAACTGAAGCTTTCTTT.

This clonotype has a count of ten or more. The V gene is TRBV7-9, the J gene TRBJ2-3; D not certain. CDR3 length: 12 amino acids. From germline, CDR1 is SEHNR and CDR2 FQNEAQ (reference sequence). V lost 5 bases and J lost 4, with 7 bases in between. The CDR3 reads CASSPLADTQYF. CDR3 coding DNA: TGTGCCAGCAGCCCCTTAGCAGATACGCAGTATTTT.

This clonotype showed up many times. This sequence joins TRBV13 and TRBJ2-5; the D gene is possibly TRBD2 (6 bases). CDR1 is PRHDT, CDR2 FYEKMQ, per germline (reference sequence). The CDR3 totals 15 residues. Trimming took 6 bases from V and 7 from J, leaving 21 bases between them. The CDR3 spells CASSQTGTLERTQYF. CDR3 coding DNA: TGTGCCAGCAGTCAGACCGGGACTCTAGAGCGGACCCAGTACTTC.

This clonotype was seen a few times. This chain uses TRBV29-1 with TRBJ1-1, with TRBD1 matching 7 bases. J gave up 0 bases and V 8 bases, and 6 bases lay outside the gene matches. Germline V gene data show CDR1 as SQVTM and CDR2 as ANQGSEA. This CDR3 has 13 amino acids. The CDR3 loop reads CSPLTGLNTEAFF. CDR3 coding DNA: TGCAGCCCCCTGACAGGGTTGAACACTGAAGCTTTCTTT.

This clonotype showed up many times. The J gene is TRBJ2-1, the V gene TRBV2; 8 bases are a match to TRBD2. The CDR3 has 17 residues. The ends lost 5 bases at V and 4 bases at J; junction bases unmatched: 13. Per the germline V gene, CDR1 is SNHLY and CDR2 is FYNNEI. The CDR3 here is CASSPGGRGGLYNEQFF. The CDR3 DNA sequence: TGTGCCAGCAGTCCCGGTGGCCGCGGGGGGCTATACAATGAGCAGTTCTTC. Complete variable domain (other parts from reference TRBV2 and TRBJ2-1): EPEVTQTPSHQVTQMGQEVILRCVPISNHLYFYWYRQILGQKVEFLVSFYNNEISEKSEIFDDQFSVERPDGSNFTLKIRSTKLEDSAMYFCASSPGGRGGLYNEQFFGPGTRLTVL.

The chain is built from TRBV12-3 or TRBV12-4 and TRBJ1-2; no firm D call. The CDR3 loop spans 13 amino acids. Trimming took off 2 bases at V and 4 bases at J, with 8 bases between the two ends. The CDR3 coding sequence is TGTGCCAGCAGTTTACGGTCTGCCTATGGCTACACCTTC. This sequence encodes CASSLRSAYGYTF.

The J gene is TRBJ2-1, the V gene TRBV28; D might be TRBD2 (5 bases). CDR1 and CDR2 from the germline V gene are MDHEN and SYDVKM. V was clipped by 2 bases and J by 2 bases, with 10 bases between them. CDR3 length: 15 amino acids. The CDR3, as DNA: TGTGCCAGCAGTTTAGAACTAGAGCCCTACAATGAGCAGTTCTTC. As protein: CASSLELEPYNEQFF.

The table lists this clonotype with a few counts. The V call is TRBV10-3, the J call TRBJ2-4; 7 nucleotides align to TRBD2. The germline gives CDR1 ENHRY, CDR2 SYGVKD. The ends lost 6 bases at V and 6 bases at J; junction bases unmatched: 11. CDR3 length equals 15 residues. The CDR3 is CAISPGGTTINIQYF. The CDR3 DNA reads TGTGCCATCAGCCCCGGAGGGACTACTATAAACATTCAGTACTTC.

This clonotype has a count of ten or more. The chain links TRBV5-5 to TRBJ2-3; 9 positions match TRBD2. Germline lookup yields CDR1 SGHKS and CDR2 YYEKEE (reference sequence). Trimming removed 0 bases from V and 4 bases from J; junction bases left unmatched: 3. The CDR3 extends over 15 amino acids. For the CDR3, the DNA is TGTGCCAGCAGCTTGGCAGCTAGCGGGGCAGATACGCAGTATTTT. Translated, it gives CASSLAASGADTQYF.

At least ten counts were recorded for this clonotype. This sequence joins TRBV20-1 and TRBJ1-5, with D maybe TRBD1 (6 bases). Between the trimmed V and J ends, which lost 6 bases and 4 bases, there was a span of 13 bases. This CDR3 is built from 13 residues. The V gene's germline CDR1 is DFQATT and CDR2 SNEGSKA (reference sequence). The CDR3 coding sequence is TGCAGTGCACGTGGGGGCAAAAATCAGCCCCAGCATTTT. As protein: CSARGGKNQPQHF.